The 19 T cell receptor beta chains below all came from one sample that was sequenced in a study of T-cell reconstitution after alpha-beta-depleted transplantation in children. Construction of the TCRbeta library involved unique molecular identifiers. TCRdb itself ran the PCR reads through MiXCR, one entry per CDR3 protein. The table lists more than 500,000 distinct CDR3 sequences, about an eighth of them singletons. The specimen was PBMCs, mostly from graft donor cells, collected 180 days after TCRalphabeta/CD19-depleted stem cell transplant. Receptors originate from a female patient aged 2-15 years who had a stem cell transplant for aplastic anemia, so the T cells may come from the graft donor.

This clonotype was picked up many times. The chain employs TRBV12-3 or TRBV12-4 and TRBJ1-5; tentative D call: TRBD1 (6 bases). CDR3 length: 15 amino acids. Trimming removed 1 base from V and 2 bases from J, with 9 bases in between. CDR3 amino acids: CASSLVHRGNQPQHF. In nucleotides, the CDR3 is TGTGCCAGCAGTTTAGTCCACAGGGGCAATCAGCCCCAGCATTTT.

The V and J genes are TRBV19 and TRBJ2-2; 11 bases align to TRBD2. V gave up 2 bases and J gave up 5 bases; unmatched junction bases: 1. The length of the CDR3 is 15 residues. Per the germline V gene, CDR1 is LNHDA and CDR2 is SQIVND (reference sequence). CDR3 in amino acids: CASSILAGGTGELFF. The CDR3 DNA reads as TGTGCCAGTAGTATACTAGCGGGAGGTACCGGGGAGCTGTTTTTT.

This clonotype was detected only a few times. The chain carries TRBV4-3 and TRBJ2-1; weak D call: TRBD2 (7 bases). Germline V lookup: CDR1 LGHNA, CDR2 YSLEER. This CDR3 has 18 residues. The ends were cut back, 2 bases at V and 9 bases at J, with 26 bases in the middle. Here the CDR3 reads CASSQPSTLAPGEGEQFF. The DNA of the CDR3 is TGCGCCAGCAGCCAACCATCGACGCTAGCGCCAGGGGAGGGTGAGCAGTTCTTC.

The chain couples TRBV28 to TRBJ1-6; no definite D call. Germline CDR1 reads MDHEN; CDR2 reads SYDVKM. The CDR3 has 15 amino acids. V lost 1 base and J 5 bases, leaving 9 bases between the germline ends. The CDR3 loop reads CASSLLGRHNSPLHF. The DNA of the CDR3 is TGTGCCAGCAGTTTATTGGGCCGACATAATTCACCCCTCCACTTT.

This clonotype was seen ten or more times. The V gene is TRBV12-3 or TRBV12-4, the J gene TRBJ2-5; 7 positions agree with TRBD1. CDR3 length: 14 residues. Trimming cost V 2 bases and J 7 bases; bases outside gene matches: 7. The CDR3 DNA sequence: TGTGCCAGCAGTTTAAGCGTAGCAGGGGGGACCCAGTACTTC. As protein: CASSLSVAGGTQYF.

The chain has TRBV7-2 and TRBJ2-1; a possible D gene is TRBD1 (5 bases). The CDR3 covers 16 residues. V dropped 4 bases and J dropped 0 bases, with 13 bases sitting between them. Looked up from germline, CDR1 is SGHTA and CDR2 is FQGNSA. The CDR3 sequence is CASSSKGPSSYNEQFF. CDR3 nucleotides: TGTGCCAGCAGCTCTAAGGGGCCCAGCTCCTACAATGAGCAGTTCTTC.

V gene TRBV6-5 combines with J gene TRBJ1-4; no clear D gene. Trimming left V 0 bases short and J 7 bases short, with 12 bases between. The CDR3 consists of 15 residues. Germline CDR1 MNHEY, CDR2 SVGAGI. The CDR3 region has the DNA TGTGCCAGCAGTTACTCGAGGTTCTCCGGTGAAAAACTGTTTTTT. Its translation: CASSYSRFSGEKLFF.

This clonotype has only a few counts. V usage is TRBV18 and J usage is TRBJ2-1; D is undetermined. Germline loops: CDR1 KGHSH, CDR2 LQKENI. This CDR3 is built from 14 residues. V shed 2 bases and J shed 4 bases, with 9 bases lying between them. In DNA form, the CDR3 reads TGTGCCAGCTCACCAAACGACTTGTACAATGAGCAGTTCTTC. This translates into CASSPNDLYNEQFF. Full variable domain (remainder filled in from reference TRBV18 and TRBJ2-1): NAGVMQNPRHLVRRRGQEARLRCSPMKGHSHVYWYRQLPEEGLKFMVYLQKENIIDESGMPKERFSAEFPKEGPSILRIQQVVRGDSAAYFCASSPNDLYNEQFFGPGTRLTVL.

The chain couples TRBV13 to TRBJ1-3; D is unclear. Per the germline V gene, CDR1 is PRHDT and CDR2 is FYEKMQ (reference sequence). This CDR3 is 12 amino acids long. V was pared by 11 bases and J by 3 bases, with 11 bases between. CDR3 DNA sequence: TGTGCCGGCTCCGCAGGTGGAAACACCATATATTTT. Its translation is CAGSAGGNTIYF.

This chain connects TRBV12-3 or TRBV12-4 to TRBJ1-1; 7 bases match TRBD1. This CDR3 has 14 amino acids. The junction had 9 bases not matched to a gene; V was cut back by 4 bases and J by 7 bases. The CDR3 DNA reads TGTGCCAGCAGTTGGGGGACAGTTAAATTTGAAGCTTTCTTT. Its protein product is CASSWGTVKFEAFF.

The DNA for the CDR3 is TGTGCCACCAGTGATCCGACTAGCGGGAGAGATACGCAGTATTTT. This codes for CATSDPTSGRDTQYF. This chain connects TRBV24-1 to TRBJ2-3; TRBD2 matches 12 bases. V gave up 3 bases and J gave up 5 bases; unmatched junction bases: 2. This CDR3 region has 15 residues. Germline CDR1 KGHDR, CDR2 SFDVKD.

J is TRBJ1-1 and V is TRBV29-1, with 7 bases fitting TRBD1. Trimming cost V 4 bases and J 0 bases; bases outside gene matches: 8. CDR3 length: 15 residues. CDR1 is SQVTM and CDR2 is ANQGSEA in the germline V gene. CDR3 bases: TGCAGCGTTGCCCCCCGACAGGGAATGAACACTGAAGCTTTCTTT. Amino acids: CSVAPRQGMNTEAFF. Full variable domain (remainder filled in from reference TRBV29-1 and TRBJ1-1): SAVISQKPSRDICQRGTSLTIQCQVDSQVTMMFWYRQQPGQSLTLIATANQGSEATYESGFVIDKFPISRPNLTFSTLTVSNMSPEDSSIYLCSVAPRQGMNTEAFFGQGTRLTVV.

The chain carries TRBV4-3 and TRBJ1-2; 7 bases agree with TRBD1. CDR1 and CDR2 from the germline V gene are LGHNA and YSLEER. V was pared by 4 bases and J by 8 bases, with 13 bases of the junction left unmatched. The CDR3 covers 15 residues. The CDR3: CASSPRETGANGYTF. Here the CDR3 DNA reads TGCGCCAGCAGCCCAAGGGAAACAGGGGCGAACGGCTACACCTTC.

This clonotype has a count of ten or more. The J gene is TRBJ1-2, the V gene TRBV29-1; no clear D. Germline CDR1 reads SQVTM; CDR2 reads ANQGSEA. The CDR3 covers 12 residues. V lost 3 bases and J 4 bases, leaving 9 bases between the germline ends. The CDR3 is CSVDSGSYGYTF. The CDR3 DNA reads as TGCAGCGTTGATTCCGGGTCCTATGGCTACACCTTC.

This clonotype was recorded many times. The chain couples TRBV24-1 to TRBJ2-1, with D possibly TRBD2 on 6 matching bases. The CDR3 consists of 16 residues. Trimming stripped 5 bases from V and 1 base from J, with 14 bases between. CDR1 and CDR2 (germline): KGHDR, SFDVKD. CDR3 residues: CATSVKEGASYNEQFF. The CDR3 DNA is TGTGCCACCAGTGTCAAGGAGGGAGCTTCCTACAATGAGCAGTTCTTC.

There are many counts of this clonotype. J is TRBJ2-1 and V is TRBV5-5, with D perhaps TRBD2 (6 bases). V gave up 1 base and J gave up 3 bases, with 14 bases separating them. This CDR3 is 16 amino acids long. Germline CDR1 SGHKS, CDR2 YYEKEE (reference sequence). CDR3 coding DNA: TGTGCCAGCAGCTTGTGGGAGCGGGCCAACTACAATGAGCAGTTCTTC. This sequence encodes CASSLWERANYNEQFF.

The chain has TRBV20-1 and TRBJ2-7; D unclear. The CDR3 covers 12 residues. CDR1 and CDR2 from the germline V gene are DFQATT and SNEGSKA (reference sequence). V was pared by 3 bases and J by 7 bases, with 13 bases between. As DNA, the CDR3 is TGCAGTGCTAGGAGTGGAACTACGGAGCAGTACGTC. Protein: CSARSGTTEQYV.

As regards this clonotype: A read error may be the cause here, since a much bigger clone is one base away. This rearrangement joins TRBV20-1 to TRBJ2-5; D uncertain. The germline CDR1 and CDR2 sequences are DFQATT and SNEGSKA (reference sequence). This CDR3 is 10 amino acids long. The CDR3 coding sequence is TGCAGTGCTAGAGCGGAGACCCAGAACTTC. Amino acid sequence: CSARAETQNF.

This chain links TRBV11-2 with TRBJ1-2, with 7 bases aligning to TRBD1. The germline V gene encodes CDR1 SGHAT and CDR2 FQNNGV. This CDR3 region has 15 residues. After removal of 5 bases from V and 0 bases from J, the junction contained 6 bases not matched to a gene. The CDR3: CASSTYRGTNYGYTF. CDR3 bases: TGTGCCAGCAGCACTTACAGGGGAACTAACTATGGCTACACCTTC.